Detailed here is one TCR beta chain. The data are from a study of blood T cell repertoires in COVID-19. Produced via immunoSEQ multiplex PCR; TCRdb's table is partial and in-frame only. The sample lists some 300,000 clones; 70% to 90% were seen once. This CDR3 contains 15 residues. Germline V gene data show CDR1 as MNHNY and CDR2 as SVGAGI (reference sequence). With 6 bases clipped from V and 5 bases from J, the junction kept 6 bases outside the gene matches. The sequenced sample consisted of peripheral blood. The clonotype comes from a woman aged 25-40 years who had recovered from COVID-19. The chain employs TRBV6-6 and TRBJ2-5, with 13 bases aligning to TRBD2. The DNA of the CDR3 is TGTGCCAGCAGCCCCAGGACTAGCGGGGGTGAGACCCAGTACTTC. It codes for CASSPRTSGGETQYF.